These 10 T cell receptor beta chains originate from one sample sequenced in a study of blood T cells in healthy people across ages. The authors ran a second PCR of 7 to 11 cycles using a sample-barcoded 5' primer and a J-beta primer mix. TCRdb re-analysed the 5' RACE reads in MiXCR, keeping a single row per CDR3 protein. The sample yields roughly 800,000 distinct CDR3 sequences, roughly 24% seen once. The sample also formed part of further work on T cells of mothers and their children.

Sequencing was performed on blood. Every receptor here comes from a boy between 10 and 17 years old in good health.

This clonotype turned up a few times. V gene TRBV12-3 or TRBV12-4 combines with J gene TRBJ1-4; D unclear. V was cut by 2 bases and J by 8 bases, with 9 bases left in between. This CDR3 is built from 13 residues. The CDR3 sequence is CASSLRGKEKLFF. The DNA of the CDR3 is TGTGCCAGCAGTTTACGGGGTAAAGAAAAACTGTTTTTT.

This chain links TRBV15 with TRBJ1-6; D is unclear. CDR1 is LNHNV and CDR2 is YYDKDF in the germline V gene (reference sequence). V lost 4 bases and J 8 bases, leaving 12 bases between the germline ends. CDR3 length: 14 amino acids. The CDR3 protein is CATSNLPRDSPLHF. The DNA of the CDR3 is TGTGCCACCAGCAACCTTCCAAGGGATTCACCCCTCCACTTT.

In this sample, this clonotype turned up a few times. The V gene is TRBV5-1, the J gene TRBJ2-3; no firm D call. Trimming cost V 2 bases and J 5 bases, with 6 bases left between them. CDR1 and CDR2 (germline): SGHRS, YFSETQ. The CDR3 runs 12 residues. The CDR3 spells CASSFSQDTQYF. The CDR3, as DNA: TGCGCCAGCAGCTTTTCACAAGATACGCAGTATTTT.

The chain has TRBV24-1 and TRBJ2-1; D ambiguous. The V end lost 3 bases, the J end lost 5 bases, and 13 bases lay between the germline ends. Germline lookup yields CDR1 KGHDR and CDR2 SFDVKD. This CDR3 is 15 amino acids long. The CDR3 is CATSDDATGHNEQFF. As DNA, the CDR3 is TGTGCCACCAGTGATGACGCAACGGGCCACAATGAGCAGTTCTTC.

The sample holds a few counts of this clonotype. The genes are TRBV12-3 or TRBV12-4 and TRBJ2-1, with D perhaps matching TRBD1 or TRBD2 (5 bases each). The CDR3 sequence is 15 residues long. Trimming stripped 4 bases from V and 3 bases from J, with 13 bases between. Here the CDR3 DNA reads TGTGCCAGCAGTTACCGGGACGGGGTCTACAATGAGCAGTTCTTC. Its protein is CASSYRDGVYNEQFF.

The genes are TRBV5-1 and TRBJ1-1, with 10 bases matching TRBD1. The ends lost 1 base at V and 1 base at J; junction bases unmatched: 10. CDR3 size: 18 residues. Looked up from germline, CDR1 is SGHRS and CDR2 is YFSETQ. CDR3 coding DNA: TGCGCCAGCAGCTTGCAGGGGACAGGGGAGGGGGAGAACACTGAAGCTTTCTTT. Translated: CASSLQGTGEGENTEAFF.

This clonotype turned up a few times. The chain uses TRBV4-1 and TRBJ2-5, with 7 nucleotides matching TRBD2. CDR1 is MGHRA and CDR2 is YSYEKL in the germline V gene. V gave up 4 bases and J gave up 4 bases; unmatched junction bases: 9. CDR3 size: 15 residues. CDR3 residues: CASSPPGGGGETQYF. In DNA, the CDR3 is TGCGCCAGCAGCCCTCCGGGAGGCGGAGGAGAGACCCAGTACTTC.

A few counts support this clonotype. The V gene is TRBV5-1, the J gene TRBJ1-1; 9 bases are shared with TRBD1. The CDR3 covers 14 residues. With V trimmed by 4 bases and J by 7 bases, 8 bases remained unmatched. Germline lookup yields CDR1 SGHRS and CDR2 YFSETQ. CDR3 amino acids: CASSPGQGKGEAFF. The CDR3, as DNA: TGCGCCAGCAGCCCGGGACAGGGAAAGGGTGAAGCTTTCTTT.

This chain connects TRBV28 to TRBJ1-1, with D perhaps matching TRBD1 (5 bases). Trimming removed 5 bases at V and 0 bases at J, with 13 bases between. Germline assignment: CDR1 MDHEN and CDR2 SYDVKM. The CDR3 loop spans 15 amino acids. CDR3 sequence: CASSLPGTMNTEAFF. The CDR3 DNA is TGTGCCAGCAGTCTTCCGGGGACTATGAACACTGAAGCTTTCTTT. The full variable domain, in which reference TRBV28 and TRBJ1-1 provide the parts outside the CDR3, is DVKVTQSSRYLVKRTGEKVFLECVQDMDHENMFWYRQDPGLGLRLIYFSYDVKMKEKGDIPEGYSVSREKKERFSLILESASTNQTSMYLCASSLPGTMNTEAFFGQGTRLTVV.

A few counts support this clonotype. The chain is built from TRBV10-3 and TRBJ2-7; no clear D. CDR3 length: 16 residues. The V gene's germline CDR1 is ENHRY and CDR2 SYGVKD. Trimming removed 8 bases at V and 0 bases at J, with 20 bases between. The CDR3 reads CAISPSTGQNSYEQYF. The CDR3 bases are TGTGCCATCTCCCCATCCACCGGCCAGAACTCCTACGAGCAGTACTTC.